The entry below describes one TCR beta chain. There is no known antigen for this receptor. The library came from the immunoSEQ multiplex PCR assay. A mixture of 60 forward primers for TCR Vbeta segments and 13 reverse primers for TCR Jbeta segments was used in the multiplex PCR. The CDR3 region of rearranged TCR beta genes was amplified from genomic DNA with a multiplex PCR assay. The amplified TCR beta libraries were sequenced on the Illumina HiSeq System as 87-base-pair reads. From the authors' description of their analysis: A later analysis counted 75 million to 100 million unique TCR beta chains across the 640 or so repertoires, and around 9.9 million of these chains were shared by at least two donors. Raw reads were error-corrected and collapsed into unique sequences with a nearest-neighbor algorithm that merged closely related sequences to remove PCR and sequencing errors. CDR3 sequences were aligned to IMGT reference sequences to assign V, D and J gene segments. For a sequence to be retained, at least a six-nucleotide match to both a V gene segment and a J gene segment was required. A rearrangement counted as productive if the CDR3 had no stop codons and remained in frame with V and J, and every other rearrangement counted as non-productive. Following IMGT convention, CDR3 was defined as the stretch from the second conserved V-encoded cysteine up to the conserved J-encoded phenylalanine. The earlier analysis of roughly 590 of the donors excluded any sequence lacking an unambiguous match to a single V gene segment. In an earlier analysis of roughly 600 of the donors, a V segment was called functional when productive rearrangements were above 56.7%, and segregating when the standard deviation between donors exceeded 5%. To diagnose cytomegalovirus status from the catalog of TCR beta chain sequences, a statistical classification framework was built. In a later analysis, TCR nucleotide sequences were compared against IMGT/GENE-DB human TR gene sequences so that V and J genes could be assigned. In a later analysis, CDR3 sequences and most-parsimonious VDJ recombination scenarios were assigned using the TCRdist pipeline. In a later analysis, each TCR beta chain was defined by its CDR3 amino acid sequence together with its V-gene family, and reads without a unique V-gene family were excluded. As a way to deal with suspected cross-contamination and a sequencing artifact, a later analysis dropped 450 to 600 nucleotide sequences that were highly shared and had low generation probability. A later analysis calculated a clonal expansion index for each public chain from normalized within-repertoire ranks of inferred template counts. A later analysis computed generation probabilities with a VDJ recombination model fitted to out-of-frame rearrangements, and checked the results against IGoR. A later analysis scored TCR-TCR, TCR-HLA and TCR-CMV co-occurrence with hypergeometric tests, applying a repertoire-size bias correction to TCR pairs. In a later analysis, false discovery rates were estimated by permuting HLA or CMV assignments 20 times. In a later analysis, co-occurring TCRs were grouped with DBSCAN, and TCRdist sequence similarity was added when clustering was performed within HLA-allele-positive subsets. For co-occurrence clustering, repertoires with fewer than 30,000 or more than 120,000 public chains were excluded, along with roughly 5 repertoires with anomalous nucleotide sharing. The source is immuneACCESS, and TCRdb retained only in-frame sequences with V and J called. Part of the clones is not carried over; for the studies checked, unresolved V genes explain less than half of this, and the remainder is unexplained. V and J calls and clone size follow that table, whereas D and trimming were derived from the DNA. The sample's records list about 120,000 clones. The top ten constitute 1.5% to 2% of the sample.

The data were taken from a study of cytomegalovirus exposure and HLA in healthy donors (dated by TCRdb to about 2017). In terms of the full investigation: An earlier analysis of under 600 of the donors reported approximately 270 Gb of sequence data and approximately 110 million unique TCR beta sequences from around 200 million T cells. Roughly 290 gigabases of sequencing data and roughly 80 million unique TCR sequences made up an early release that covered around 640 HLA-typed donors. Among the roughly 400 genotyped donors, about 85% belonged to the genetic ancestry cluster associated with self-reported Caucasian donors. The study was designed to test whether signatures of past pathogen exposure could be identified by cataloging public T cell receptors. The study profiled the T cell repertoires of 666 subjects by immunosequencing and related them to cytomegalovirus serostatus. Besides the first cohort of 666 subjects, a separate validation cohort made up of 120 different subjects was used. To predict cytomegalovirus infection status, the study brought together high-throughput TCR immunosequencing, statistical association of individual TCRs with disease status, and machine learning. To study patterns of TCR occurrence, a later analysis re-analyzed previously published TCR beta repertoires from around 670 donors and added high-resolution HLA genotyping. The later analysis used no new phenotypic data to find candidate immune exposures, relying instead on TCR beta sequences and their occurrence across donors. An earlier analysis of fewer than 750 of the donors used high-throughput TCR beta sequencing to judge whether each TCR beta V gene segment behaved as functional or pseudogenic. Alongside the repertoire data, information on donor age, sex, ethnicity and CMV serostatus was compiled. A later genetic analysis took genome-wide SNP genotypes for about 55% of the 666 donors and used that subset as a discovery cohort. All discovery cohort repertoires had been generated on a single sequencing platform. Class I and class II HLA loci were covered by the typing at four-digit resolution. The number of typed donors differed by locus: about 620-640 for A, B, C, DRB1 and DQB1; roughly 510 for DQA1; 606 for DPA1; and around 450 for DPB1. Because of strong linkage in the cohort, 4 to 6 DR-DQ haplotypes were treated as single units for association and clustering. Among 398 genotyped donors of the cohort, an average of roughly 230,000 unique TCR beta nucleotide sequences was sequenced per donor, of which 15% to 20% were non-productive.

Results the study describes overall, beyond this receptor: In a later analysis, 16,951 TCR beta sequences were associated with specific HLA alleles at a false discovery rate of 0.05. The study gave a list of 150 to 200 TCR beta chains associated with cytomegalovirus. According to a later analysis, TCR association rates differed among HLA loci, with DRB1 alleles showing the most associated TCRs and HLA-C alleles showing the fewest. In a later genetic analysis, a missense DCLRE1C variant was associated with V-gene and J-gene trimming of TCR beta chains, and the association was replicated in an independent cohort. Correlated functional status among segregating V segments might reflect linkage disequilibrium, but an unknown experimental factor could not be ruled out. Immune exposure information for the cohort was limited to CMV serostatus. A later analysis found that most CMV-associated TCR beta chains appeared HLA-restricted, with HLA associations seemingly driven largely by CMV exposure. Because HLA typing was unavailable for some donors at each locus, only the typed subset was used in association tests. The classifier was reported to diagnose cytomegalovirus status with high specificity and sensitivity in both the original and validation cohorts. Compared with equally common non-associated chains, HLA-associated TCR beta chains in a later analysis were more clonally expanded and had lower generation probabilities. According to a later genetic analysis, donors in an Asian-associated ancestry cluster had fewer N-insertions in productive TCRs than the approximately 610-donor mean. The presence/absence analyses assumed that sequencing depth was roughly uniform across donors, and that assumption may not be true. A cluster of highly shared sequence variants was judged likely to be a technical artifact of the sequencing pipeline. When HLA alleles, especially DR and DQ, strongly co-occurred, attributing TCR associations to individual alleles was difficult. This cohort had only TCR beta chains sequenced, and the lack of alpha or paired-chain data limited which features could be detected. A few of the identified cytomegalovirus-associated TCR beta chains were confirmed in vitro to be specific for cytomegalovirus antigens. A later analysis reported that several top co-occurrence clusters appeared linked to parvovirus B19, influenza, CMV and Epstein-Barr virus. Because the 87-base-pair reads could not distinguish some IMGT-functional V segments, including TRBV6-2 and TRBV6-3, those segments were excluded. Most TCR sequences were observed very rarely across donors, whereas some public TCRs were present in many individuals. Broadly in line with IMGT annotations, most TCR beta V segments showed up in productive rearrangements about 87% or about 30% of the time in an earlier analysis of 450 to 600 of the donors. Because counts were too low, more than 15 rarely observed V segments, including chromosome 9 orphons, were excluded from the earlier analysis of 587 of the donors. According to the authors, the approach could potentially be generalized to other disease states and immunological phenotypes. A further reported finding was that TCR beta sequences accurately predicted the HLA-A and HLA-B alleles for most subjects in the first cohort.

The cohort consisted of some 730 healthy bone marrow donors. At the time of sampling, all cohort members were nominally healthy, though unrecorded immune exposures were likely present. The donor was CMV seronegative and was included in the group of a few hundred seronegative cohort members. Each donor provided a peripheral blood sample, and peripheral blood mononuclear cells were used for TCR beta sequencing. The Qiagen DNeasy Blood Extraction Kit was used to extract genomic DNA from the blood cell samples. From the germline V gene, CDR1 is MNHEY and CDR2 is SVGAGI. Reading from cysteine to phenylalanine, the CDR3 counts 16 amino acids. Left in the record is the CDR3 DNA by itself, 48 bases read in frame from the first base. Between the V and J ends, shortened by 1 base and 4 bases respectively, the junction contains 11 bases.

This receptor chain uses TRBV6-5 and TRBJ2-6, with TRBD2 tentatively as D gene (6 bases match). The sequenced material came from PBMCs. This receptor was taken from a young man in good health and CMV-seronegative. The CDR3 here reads CASSYYGGRGANVLTF. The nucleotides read TGTGCCAGCAGTTACTATGGAGGGAGAGGGGCCAACGTCCTGACTTTC.